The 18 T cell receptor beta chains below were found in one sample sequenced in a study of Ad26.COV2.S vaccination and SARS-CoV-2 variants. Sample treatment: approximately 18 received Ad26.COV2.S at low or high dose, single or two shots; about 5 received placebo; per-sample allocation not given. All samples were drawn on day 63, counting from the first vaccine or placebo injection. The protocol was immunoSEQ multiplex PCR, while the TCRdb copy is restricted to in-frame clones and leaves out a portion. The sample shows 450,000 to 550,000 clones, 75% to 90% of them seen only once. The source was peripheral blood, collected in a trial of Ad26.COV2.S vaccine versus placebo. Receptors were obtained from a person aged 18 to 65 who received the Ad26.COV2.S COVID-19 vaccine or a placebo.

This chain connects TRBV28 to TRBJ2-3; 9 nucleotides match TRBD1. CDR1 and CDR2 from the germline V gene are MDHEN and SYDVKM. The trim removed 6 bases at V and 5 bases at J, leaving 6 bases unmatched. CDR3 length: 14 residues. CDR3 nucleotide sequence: TGTGCCAGCAGGCACCGGGACAGGGAAGATACGCAGTATTTT. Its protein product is CASRHRDREDTQYF.

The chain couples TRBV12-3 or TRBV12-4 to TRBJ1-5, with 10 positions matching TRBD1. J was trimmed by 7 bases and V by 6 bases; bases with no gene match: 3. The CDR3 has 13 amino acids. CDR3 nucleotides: TGTGCCAGCAGCCGACAGGGGGCCCAGCCCCAGCATTTT. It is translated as CASSRQGAQPQHF.

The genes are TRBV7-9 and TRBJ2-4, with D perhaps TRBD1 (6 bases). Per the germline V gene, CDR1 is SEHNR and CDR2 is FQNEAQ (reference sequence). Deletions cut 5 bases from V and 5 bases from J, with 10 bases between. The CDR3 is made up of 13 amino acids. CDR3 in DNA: TGTGCCAGCAGCCCTGCAGGGGAAAACATTCAGTACTTC. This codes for CASSPAGENIQYF.

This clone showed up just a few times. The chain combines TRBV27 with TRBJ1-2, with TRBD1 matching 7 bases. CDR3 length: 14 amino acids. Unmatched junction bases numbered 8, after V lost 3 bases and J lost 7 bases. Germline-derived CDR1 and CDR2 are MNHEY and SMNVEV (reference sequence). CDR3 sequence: CASSFADRASGYTF. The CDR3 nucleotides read TGTGCCAGCAGTTTCGCCGACAGGGCGAGTGGCTACACCTTC.

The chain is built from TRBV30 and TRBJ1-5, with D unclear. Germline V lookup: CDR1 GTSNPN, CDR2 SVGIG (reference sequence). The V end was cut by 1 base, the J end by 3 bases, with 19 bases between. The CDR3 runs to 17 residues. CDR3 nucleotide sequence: TGTGCCTGGAGTGGGGTGCGTTCCGGGGTACTCAATCAGCCCCAGCATTTT. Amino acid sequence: CAWSGVRSGVLNQPQHF. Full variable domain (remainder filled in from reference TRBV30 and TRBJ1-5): SQTIHQWPATLVQPVGSPLSLECTVEGTSNPNLYWYRQAAGRGLQLLFYSVGIGQISSEVPQNLSASRPQDRQFILSSKKLLLSDSGFYLCAWSGVRSGVLNQPQHFGDGTRLSIL.

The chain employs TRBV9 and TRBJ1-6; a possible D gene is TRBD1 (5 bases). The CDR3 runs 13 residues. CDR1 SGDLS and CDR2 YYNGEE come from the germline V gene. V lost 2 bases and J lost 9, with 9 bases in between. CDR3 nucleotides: TGTGCCAGCAGCGTCCAGGGCGGTTCACCCCTCCACTTT. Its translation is CASSVQGGSPLHF.

This CDR3 reads CASSLSTGTGYEQYV. For the CDR3, the DNA is TGTGCCAGCAGCTTGTCTACCGGGACAGGCTACGAGCAGTACGTC. The chain couples TRBV5-6 to TRBJ2-7; 8 positions match TRBD1. The CDR3 contains 15 residues. Germline CDR1 and CDR2: SGHDT and YYEEEE. Trimming took 1 base from V and 3 from J; bases not matched to a gene: 6.

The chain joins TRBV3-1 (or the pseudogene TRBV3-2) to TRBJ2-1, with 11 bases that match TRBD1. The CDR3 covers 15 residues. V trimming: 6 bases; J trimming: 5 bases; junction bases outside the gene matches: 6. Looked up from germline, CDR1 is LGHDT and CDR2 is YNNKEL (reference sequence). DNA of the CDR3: TGTGCCAGCAGTCCCCGGGACAGGGGGAACAATGAGCAGTTCTTC. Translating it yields CASSPRDRGNNEQFF.

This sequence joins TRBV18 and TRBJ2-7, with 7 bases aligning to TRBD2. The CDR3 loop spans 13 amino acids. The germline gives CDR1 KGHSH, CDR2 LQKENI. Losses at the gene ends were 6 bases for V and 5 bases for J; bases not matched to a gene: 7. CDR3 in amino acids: CASSPPGGDEQYV. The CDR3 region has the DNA TGTGCCAGCTCTCCCCCGGGGGGTGACGAGCAGTACGTC.

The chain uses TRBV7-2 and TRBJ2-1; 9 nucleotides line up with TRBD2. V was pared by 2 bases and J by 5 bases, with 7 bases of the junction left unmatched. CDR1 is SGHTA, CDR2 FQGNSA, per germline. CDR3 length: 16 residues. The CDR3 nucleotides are TGTGCCAGCAGCTTACCGTTAGCGGGGGCCAACAATGAGCAGTTCTTC. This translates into CASSLPLAGANNEQFF. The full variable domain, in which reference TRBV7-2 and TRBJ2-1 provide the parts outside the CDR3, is GAGVSQSPSNKVTEKGKDVELRCDPISGHTALYWYRQSLGQGLEFLIYFQGNSAPDKSGLPSDRFSAERTGGSVSTLTIQRTQQEDSAVYLCASSLPLAGANNEQFFGPGTRLTVL.

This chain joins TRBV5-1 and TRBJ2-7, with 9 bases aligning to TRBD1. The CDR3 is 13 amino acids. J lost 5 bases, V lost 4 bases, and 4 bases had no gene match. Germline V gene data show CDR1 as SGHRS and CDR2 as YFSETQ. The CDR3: CASSAGQGHEQYF. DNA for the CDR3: TGCGCCAGCAGCGCGGGACAGGGCCACGAGCAGTACTTC. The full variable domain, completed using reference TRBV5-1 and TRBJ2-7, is KAGVTQTPRYLIKTRGQQVTLSCSPISGHRSVSWYQQTPGQGLQFLFEYFSETQRNKGNFPGRFSGRQFSNSRSEMNVSTLELGDSALYLCASSAGQGHEQYFGPGTRLTVT.

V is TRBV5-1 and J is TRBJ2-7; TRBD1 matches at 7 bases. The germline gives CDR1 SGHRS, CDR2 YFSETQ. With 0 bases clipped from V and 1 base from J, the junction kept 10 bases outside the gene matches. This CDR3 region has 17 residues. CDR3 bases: TGCGCCAGCAGCTTGGCCCTAGGGGGACAGCCGTCCTACGAGCAGTACTTC. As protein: CASSLALGGQPSYEQYF.

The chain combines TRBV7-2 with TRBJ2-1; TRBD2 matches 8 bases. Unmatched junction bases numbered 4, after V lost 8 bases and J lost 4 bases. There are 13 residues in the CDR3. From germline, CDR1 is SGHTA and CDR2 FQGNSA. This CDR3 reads CASSRGGYNEQFF. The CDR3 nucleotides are TGTGCCAGCTCCCGGGGGGGATACAATGAGCAGTTCTTC.

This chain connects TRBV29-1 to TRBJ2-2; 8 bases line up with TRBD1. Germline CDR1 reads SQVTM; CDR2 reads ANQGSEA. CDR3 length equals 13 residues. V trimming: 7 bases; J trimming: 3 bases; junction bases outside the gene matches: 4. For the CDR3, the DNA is TGCAGCGGGGGACAGGAAGACACCGGGGAGCTGTTTTTT. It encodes CSGGQEDTGELFF.

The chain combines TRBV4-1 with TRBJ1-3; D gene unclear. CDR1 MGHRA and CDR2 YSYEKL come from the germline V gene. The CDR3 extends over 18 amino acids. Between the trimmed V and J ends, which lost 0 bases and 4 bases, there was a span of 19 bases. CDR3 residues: CASSQDASGPAEGNTIYF. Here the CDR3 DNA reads TGCGCCAGCAGCCAAGATGCGTCAGGCCCGGCCGAAGGAAACACCATATATTTT.

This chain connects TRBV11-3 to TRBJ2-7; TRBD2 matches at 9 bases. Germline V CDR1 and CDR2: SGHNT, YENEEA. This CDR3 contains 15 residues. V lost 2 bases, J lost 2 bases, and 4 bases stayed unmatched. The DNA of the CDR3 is TGTGCCAGCAGCTTAAACCCTAGCGGGACCTACGAGCAGTACGTC. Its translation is CASSLNPSGTYEQYV.

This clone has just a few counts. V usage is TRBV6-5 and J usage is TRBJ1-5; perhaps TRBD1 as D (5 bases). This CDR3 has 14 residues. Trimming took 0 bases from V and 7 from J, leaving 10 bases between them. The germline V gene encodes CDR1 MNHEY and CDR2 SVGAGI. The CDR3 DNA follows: TGTGCCAGCAGTTACTCATCAGGGCACCAGCCCCAGCATTTT. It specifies CASSYSSGHQPQHF.

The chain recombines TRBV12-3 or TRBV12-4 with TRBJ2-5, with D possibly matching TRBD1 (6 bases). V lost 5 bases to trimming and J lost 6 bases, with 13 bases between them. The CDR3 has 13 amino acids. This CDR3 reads CASSKTGFQTQYF. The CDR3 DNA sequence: TGTGCCAGCAGTAAAACAGGGTTTCAGACCCAGTACTTC.